Sequencing of this T cell receptor (beta chain) was carried out in a study of blood T cell repertoires in COVID-19. The authors' processing: Estimates of nucleated cell counts were drawn from the amplification of reference gene primers. Measured with immunoSEQ multiplex PCR; TCRdb has only the in-frame clones, and not every one. The V and J calls and clone size were taken over from that table, and D and trimming were inferred from the DNA. The repertoire includes roughly 160,000 clones, over 70% of them detected once, and around 3.2% sits in the top ten. Participants were placed into cohorts based on the clinical history they reported. Donors in Cohort 3 counted as recovered after two negative PCRs, clearance, or symptom resolution. Looked up from germline, CDR1 is MNHEY and CDR2 is SMNVEV (reference sequence). This CDR3 has 15 amino acids. V was cut by 2 bases and J by 5 bases, with 12 bases left in between.

The J gene is TRBJ2-2, the V gene TRBV27, with D possibly TRBD2 on 6 matching bases. The sequence was collected from a woman aged 60 to 75 who had recovered from COVID-19. Sequenced material: PBMCs or T cells enriched from blood (not recorded which). CDR3 loop: CASSLLGGGTGELFF. The CDR3 bases are TGTGCCAGCAGTTTACTCGGGGGTGGGACCGGGGAGCTGTTTTTT.